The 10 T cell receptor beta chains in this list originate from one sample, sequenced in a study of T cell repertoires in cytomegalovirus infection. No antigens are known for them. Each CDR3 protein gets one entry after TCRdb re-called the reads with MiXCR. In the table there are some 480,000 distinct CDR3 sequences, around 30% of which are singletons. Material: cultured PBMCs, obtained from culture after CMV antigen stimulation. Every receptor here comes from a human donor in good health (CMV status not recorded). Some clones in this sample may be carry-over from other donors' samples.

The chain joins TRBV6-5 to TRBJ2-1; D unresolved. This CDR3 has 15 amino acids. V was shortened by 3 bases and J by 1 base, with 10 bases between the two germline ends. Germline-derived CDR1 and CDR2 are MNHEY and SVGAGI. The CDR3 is CASSYERESYNEQFF. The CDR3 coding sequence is TGTGCCAGCAGTTATGAGCGCGAGTCCTACAATGAGCAGTTCTTC.

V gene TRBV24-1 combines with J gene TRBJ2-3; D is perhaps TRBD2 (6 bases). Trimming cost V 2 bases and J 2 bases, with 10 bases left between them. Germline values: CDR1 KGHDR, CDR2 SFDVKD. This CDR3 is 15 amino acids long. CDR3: CATSDSREVTDTQYF. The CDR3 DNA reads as TGTGCCACCAGTGATTCGCGGGAAGTCACAGATACGCAGTATTTT.

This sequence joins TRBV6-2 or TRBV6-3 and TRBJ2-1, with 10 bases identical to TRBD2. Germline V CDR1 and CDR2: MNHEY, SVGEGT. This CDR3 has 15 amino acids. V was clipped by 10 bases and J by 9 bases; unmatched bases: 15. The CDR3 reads CANSPRSSGRVEQFF. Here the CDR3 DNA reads TGTGCCAACAGCCCTCGGTCTAGCGGGAGAGTTGAGCAGTTCTTC.

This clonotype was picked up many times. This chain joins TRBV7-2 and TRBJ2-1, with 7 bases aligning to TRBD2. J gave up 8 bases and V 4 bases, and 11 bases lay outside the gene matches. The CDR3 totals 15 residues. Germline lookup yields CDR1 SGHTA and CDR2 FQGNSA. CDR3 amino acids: CASSYSGGGYDEQFF. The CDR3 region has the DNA TGTGCCAGCAGCTACTCGGGGGGAGGATATGATGAGCAGTTCTTC.

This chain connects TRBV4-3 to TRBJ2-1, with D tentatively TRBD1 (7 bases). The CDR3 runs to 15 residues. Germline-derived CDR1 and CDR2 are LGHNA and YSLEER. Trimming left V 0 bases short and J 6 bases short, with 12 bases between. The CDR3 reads CASSQDRGAFNEQFF. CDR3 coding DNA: TGCGCCAGCAGCCAAGACAGGGGGGCCTTCAATGAGCAGTTCTTC.

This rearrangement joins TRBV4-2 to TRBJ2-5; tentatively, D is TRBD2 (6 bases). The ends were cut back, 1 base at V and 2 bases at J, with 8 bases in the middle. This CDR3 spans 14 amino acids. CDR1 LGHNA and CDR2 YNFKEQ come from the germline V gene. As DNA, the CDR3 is TGTGCCAGCAGCCAAGCGGGAGCACAAGAGACCCAGTACTTC. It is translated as CASSQAGAQETQYF.

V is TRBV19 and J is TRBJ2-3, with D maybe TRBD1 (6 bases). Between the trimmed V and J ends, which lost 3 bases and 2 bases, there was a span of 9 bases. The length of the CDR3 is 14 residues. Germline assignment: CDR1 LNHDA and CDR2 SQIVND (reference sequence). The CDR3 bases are TGTGCCAGTAGTATTGGACAGACCACAGATACGCAGTATTTT. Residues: CASSIGQTTDTQYF.

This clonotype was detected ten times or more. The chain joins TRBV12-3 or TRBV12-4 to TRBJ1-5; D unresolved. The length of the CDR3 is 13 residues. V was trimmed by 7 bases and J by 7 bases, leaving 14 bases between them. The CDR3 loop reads CASTPGDAQPQHF. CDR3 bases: TGTGCCAGCACGCCCGGGGATGCGCAGCCCCAGCATTTT.

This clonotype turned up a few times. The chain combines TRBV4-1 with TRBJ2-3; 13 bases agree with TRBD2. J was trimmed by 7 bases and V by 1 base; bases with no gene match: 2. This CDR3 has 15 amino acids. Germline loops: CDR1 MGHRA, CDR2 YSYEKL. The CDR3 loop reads CASSQGLAGGYTQYF. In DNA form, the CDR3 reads TGCGCCAGCAGCCAAGGACTAGCGGGAGGATATACGCAGTATTTT.

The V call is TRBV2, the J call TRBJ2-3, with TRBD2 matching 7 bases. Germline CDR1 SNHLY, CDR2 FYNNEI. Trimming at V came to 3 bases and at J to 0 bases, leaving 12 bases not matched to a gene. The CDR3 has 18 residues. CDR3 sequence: CASSETLSGIGSTDTQYF. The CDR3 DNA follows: TGTGCCAGCAGTGAGACATTAAGCGGGATCGGGAGCACAGATACGCAGTATTTT.